What follows are 10 T cell receptor beta chains derived from one specimen sequenced in a study of blood T cells in healthy people across ages. Then a second PCR, running about 6 to 12 cycles, was carried out with a sample-barcoded 5' primer and a J-beta primer mix. TCRdb reprocessed the 5' RACE reads with MiXCR, giving one entry per CDR3 protein. The sample records hundreds of thousands of distinct CDR3 sequences, less than 25% being singletons. This same sample was also taken into another study, of T cells of mothers and their children.

What was sequenced was blood. The source of these receptors is a boy younger than 18 in good health.

As to this clonotype: A much larger clone lies one base from this, so it may be a read error. The chain joins TRBV27 to TRBJ2-3; no firm D call. The ends were cut back, 4 bases at V and 5 bases at J, with 4 bases in the middle. The CDR3 totals 11 residues. Germline CDR1 is MNHEY and CDR2 is SMNVEV (reference sequence). The CDR3 coding sequence is TGTGCCAGCAGTTATTTAGATACGCAGTATTTT. It codes for CASSYLDTQYF.

The chain couples TRBV7-8 to TRBJ2-1, with 8 bases fitting TRBD1. Germline V gene lookup returns CDR1 SGHVS and CDR2 FQNEAQ. V gave up 6 bases and J gave up 8 bases; unmatched junction bases: 12. The CDR3 extends over 15 amino acids. CDR3 in DNA: TGTGCCAGCAGTCATCCGGAAACAGGGGGAGATGAGCAGTTCTTC. Translation gives CASSHPETGGDEQFF.

The gene calls are TRBV7-2 and TRBJ2-5, with unresolved D. The DNA end lines up better with TRBJ2-7; the J call may be wrong. Germline CDR1 SGHTA, CDR2 FQGNSA. This CDR3 contains 15 residues. The DNA of the CDR3 is TGTGCCAGCAGCTTAAGGGTGCTGGGTCCCTACGAGCAGTACTTC. Translation gives CASSLRVLGPYEQYF.

The chain carries TRBV4-3 and TRBJ1-3; unclear D gene. This CDR3 comprises 17 residues. V was cut by 1 base and J by 0 bases, with 13 bases left in between. Germline CDR1 is LGHNA and CDR2 is YSLEER. DNA of the CDR3: TGCGCCAGCAGCCAAGGATCTCCGGGGTACTCTGGAAACACCATATATTTT. Residues: CASSQGSPGYSGNTIYF.

The chain joins TRBV7-8 to TRBJ2-1; no reliable D call. The CDR3 is made up of 17 amino acids. CDR1 and CDR2 from the germline V gene are SGHVS and FQNEAQ. V was cut by 5 bases and J by 0 bases, with 17 bases left in between. CDR3 loop: CASSPLTGWNSYNEQFF. For the CDR3, the DNA is TGTGCCAGCAGCCCCCTGACGGGCTGGAACTCCTACAATGAGCAGTTCTTC.

V and J are TRBV12-3 or TRBV12-4 and TRBJ2-1; D tentatively fits TRBD1 or TRBD2 (5 bases each). CDR3 length: 12 amino acids. V lost 6 bases and J lost 9, with 12 bases in between. CDR3 sequence: CASRLGAGEQFF. The CDR3 bases are TGTGCCAGCAGACTAGGGGCGGGTGAGCAGTTCTTC.

Ten or more counts support this clonotype. V gene TRBV28 combines with J gene TRBJ2-5; TRBD1 might be the D (5 bases). The J call is doubtful: the DNA matches TRBJ2-7 better. Germline lookup yields CDR1 MDHEN and CDR2 SYDVKM. This CDR3 region has 14 residues. The CDR3 region is CASSLLTATYEQYF. The DNA for the CDR3 is TGTGCCAGCAGTTTATTGACAGCTACCTACGAGCAGTACTTC.

This chain links TRBV28 with TRBJ2-7; D is perhaps TRBD2 (5 bases). The germline CDR1 and CDR2 sequences are MDHEN and SYDVKM. The length of the CDR3 is 14 residues. Trimming took 6 bases from V and 0 from J, leaving 12 bases between them. The DNA of the CDR3 is TGTGCCAGCAGCCGCCCGGGGAGCTCCTACGAGCAGTACTTC. Amino acids: CASSRPGSSYEQYF.

The chain uses TRBV10-3 and TRBJ1-2, with D tentatively TRBD1 (6 bases). Germline values: CDR1 ENHRY, CDR2 SYGVKD. V was shortened by 0 bases and J by 8 bases, with 10 bases between the two germline ends. The CDR3 has 13 residues. Here the CDR3 DNA reads TGTGCCATCAGTGAGTCCAGGGGAGAGGGCTACACCTTC. The encoded protein is CAISESRGEGYTF.

The rearrangement links TRBV6-2 or TRBV6-3 to TRBJ2-1, with D perhaps assigned TRBD1 or TRBD2 (5 bases each). This CDR3 region has 14 residues. The V gene's germline CDR1 is MNHEY and CDR2 SVGEGT. Trimming left V 6 bases short and J 5 bases short, with 14 bases between. CDR3 protein: CASRGDIRNNEQFF. CDR3 in DNA: TGTGCCAGCAGGGGGGATATACGTAACAATGAGCAGTTCTTC.